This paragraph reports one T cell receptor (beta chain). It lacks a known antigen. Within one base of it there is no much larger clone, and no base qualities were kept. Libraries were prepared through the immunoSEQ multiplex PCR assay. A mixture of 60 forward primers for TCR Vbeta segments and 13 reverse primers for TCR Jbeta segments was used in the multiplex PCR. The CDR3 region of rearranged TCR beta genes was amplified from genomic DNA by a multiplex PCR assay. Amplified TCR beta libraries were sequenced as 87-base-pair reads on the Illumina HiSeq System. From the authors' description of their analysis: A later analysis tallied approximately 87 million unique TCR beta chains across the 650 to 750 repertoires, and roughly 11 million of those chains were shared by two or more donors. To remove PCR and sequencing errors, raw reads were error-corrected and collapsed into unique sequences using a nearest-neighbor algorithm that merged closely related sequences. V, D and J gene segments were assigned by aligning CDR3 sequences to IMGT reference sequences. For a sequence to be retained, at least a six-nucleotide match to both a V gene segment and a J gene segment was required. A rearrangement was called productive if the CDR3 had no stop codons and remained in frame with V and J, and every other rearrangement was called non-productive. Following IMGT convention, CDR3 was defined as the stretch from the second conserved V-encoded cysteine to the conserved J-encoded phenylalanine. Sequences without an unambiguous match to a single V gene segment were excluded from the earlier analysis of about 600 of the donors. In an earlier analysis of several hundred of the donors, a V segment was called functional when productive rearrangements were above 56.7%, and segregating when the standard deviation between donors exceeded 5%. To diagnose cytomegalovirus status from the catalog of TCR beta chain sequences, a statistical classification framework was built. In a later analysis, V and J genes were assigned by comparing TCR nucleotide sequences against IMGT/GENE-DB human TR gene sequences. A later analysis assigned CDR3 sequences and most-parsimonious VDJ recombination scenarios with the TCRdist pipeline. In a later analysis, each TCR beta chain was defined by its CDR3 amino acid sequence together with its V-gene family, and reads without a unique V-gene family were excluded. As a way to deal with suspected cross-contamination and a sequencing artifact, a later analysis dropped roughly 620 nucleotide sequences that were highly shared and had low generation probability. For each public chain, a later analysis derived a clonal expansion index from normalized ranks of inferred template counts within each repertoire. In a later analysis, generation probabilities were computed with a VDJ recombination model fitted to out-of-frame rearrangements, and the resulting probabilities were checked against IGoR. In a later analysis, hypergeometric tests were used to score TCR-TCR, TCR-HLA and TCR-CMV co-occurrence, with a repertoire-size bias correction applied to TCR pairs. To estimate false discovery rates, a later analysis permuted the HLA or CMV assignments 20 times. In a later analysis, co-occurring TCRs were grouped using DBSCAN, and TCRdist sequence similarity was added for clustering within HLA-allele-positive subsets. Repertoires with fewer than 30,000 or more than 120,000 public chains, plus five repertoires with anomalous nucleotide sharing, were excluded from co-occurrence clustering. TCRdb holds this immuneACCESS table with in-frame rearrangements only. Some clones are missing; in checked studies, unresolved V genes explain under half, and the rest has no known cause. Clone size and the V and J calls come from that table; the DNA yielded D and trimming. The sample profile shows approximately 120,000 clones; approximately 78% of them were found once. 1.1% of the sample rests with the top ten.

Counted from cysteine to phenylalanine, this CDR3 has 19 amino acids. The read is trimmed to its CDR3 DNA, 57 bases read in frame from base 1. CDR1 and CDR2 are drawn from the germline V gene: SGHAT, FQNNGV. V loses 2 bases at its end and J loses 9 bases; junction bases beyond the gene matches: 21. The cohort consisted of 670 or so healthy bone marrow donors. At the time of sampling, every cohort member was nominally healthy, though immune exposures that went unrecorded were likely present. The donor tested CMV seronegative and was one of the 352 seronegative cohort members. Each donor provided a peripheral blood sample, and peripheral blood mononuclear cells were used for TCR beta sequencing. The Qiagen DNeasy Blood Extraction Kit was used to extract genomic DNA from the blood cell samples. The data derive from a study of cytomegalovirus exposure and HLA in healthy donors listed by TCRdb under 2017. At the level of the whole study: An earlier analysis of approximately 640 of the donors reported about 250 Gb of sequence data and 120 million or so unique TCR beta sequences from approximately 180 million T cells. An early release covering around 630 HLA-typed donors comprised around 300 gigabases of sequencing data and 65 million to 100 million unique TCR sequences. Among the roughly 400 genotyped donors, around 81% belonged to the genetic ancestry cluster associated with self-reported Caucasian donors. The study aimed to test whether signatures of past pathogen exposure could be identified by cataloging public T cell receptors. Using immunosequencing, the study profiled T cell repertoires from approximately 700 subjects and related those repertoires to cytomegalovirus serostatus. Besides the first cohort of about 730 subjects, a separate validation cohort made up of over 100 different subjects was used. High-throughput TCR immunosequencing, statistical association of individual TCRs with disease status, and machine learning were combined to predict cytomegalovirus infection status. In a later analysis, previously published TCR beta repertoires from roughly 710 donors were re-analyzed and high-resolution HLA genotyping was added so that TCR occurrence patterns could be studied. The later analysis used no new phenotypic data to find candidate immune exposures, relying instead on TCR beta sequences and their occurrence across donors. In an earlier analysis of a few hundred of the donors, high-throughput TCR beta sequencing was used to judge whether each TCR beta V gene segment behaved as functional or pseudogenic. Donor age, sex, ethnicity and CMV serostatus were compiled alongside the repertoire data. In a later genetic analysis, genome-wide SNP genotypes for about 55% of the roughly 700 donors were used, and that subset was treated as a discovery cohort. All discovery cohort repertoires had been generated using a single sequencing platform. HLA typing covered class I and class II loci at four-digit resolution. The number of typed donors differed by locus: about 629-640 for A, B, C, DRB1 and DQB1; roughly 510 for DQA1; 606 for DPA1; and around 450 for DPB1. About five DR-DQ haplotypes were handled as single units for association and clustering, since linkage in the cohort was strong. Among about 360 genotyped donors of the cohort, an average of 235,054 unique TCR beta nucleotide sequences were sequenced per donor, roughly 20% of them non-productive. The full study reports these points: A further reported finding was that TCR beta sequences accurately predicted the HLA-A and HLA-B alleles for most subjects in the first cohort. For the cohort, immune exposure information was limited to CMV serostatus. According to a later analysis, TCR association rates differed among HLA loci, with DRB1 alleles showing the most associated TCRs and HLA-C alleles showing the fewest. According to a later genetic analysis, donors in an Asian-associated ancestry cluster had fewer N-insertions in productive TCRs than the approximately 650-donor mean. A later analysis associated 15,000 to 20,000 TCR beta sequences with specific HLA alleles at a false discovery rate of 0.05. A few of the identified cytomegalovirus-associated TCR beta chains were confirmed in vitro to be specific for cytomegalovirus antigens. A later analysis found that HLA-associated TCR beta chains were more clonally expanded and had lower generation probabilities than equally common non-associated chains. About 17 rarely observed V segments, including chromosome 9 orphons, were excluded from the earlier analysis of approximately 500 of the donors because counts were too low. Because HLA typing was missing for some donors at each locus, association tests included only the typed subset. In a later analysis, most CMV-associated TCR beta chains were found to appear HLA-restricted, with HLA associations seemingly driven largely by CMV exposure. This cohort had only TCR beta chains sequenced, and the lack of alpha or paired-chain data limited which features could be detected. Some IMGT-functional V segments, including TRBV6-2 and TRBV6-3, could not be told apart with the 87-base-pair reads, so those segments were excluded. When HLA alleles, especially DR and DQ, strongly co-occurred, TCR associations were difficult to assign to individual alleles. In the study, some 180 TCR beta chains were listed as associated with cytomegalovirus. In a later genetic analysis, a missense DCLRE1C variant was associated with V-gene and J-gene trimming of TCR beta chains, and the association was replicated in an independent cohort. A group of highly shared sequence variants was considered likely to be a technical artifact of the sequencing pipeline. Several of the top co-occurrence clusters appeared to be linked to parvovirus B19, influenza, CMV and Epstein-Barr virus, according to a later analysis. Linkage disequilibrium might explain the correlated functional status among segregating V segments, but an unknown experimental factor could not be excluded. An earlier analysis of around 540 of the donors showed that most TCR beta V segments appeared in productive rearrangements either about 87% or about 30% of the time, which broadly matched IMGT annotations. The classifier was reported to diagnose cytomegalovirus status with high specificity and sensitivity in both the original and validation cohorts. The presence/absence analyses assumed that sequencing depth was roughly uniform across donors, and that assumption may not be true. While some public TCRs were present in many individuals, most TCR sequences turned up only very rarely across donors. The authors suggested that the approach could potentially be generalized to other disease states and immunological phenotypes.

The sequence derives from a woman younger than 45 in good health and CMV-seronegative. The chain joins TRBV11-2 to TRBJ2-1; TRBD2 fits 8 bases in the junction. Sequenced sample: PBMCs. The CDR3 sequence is CASSLQVMNSLAGFSEQFF. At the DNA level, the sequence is TGTGCCAGCAGCTTACAAGTCATGAATAGTCTAGCGGGTTTTTCTGAGCAGTTCTTC. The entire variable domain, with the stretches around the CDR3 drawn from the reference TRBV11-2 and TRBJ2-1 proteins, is EAGVAQSPRYKIIEKRQSVAFWCNPISGHATLYWYQQILGQGPKLLIQFQNNGVVDDSQLPKDRFSAERLKGVDSTLKIQPAKLEDSAVYLCASSLQVMNSLAGFSEQFFGPGTRLTVL.